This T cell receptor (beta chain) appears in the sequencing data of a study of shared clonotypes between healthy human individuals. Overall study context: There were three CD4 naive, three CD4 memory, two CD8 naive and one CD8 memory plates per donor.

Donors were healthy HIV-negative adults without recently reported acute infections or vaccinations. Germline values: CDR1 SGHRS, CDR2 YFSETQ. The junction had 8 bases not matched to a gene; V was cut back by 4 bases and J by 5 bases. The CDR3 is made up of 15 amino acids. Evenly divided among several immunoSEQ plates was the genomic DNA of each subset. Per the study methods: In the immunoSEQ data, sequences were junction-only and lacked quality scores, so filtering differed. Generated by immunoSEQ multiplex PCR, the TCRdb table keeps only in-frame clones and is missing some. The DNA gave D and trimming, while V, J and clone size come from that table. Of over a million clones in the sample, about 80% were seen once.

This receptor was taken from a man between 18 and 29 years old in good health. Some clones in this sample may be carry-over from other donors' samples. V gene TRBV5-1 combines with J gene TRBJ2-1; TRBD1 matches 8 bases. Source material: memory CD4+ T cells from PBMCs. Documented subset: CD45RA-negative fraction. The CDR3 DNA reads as TGCGCCAGCAGCACCCAGGGGGCGCAAAACAATGAGCAGTTCTTC. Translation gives CASSTQGAQNNEQFF.